This T cell receptor beta chain emerged from a study of blood T cell repertoires in COVID-19. Overall study: Collection of acute and convalescent COVID-19 samples took place in the United States, Italy and Spain.

The V end was cut by 6 bases, the J end by 4 bases, with 15 bases between. The CDR3 has 15 residues. Germline CDR1 reads MDHEN; CDR2 reads SYDVKM. Generated by immunoSEQ multiplex PCR, the TCRdb table keeps only in-frame clones and is missing some. Found here are 100,000 or so clones, roughly 85% of them singletons; the top ten hold 2.1%. Sequencing was carried out using peripheral blood. The sequence was collected from a human donor in a cohort sampled during active COVID-19. This chain uses TRBV28 with TRBJ2-2; maybe TRBD1 (6 bases). CDR3 nucleotide sequence: TGTGCCAGCAGCCCCTCGACAGGCCCCACCGGGGAGCTGTTTTTT. Protein sequence: CASSPSTGPTGELFF.